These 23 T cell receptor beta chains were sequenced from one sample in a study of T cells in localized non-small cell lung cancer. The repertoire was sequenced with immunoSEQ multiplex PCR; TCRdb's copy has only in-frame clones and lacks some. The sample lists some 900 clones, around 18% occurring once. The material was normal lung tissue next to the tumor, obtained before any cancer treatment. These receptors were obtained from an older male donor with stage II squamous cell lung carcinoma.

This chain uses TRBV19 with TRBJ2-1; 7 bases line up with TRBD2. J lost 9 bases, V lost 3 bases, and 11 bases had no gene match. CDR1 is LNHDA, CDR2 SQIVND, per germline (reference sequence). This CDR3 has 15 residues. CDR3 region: CASSIYTGGGGEQFF. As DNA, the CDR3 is TGTGCCAGTAGTATTTACACGGGAGGTGGAGGTGAGCAGTTCTTC.

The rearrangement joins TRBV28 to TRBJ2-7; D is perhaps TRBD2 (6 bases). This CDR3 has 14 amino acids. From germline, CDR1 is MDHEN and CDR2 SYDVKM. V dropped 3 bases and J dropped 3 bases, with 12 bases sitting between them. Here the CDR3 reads CASSLFQGGYEQYF. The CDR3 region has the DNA TGTGCCAGCAGTTTGTTCCAGGGAGGCTACGAGCAGTACTTC.

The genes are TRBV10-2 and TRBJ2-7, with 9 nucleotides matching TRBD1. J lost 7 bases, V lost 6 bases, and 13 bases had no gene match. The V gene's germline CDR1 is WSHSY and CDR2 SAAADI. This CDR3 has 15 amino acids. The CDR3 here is CASRENRDRVGEQYF. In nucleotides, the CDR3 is TGCGCCAGCAGGGAAAACCGGGACAGGGTGGGGGAGCAGTACTTC.

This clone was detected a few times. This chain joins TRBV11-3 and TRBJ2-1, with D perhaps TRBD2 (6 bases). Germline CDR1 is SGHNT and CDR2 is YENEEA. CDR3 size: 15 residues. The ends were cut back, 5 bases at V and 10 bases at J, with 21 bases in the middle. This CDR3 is CASSPEGFRGIEQFF. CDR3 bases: TGTGCCAGCAGCCCAGAAGGCTTCCGGGGGATCGAGCAGTTCTTC.

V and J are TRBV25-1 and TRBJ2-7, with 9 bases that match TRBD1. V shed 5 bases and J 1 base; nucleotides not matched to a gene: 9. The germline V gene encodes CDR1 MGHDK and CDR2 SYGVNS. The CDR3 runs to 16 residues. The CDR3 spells CASSPQTGGFSYEQYF. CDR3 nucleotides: TGTGCCAGCAGTCCTCAGACAGGGGGTTTTTCCTACGAGCAGTACTTC.

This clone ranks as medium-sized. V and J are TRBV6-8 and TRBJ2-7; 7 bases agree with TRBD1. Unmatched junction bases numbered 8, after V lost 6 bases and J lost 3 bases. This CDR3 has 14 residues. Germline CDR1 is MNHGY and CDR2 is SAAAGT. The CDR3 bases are TGTGCCAGCAGAAAAGGGGACAGTTTCTACGAGCAGTACTTC. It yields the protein CASRKGDSFYEQYF.

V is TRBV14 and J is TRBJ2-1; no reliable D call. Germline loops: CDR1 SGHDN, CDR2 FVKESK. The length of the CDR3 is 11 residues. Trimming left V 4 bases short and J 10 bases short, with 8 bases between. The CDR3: CASSLAEEQFF. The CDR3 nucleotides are TGTGCCAGCAGCCTAGCTGAGGAGCAGTTCTTC.

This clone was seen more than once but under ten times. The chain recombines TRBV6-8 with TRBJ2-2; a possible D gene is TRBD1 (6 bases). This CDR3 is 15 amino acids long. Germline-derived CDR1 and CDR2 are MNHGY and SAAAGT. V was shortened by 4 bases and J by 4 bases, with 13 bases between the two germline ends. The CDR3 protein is CASSLGHQLTGELFF. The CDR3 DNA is TGTGCCAGCAGTTTGGGACACCAACTCACCGGGGAGCTGTTTTTT.

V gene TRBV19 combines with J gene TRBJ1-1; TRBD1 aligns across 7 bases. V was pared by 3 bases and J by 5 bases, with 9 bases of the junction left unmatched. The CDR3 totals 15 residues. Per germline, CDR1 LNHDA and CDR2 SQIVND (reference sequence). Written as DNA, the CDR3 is TGTGCCAGTAGTATTATGGGGATGACAGGGACTGAAGCTTTCTTT. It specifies CASSIMGMTGTEAFF. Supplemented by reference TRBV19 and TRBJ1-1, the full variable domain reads DGGITQSPKYLFRKEGQNVTLSCEQNLNHDAMYWYRQDPGQGLRLIYYSQIVNDFQKGDIAEGYSVSREKKESFPLTVTSAQKNPTAFYLCASSIMGMTGTEAFFGQGTRLTVV.

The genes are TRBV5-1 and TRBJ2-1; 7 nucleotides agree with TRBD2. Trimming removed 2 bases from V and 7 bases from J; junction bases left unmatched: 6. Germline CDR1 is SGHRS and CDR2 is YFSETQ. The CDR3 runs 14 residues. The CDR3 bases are TGCGCCAGCAGCTTATTGACTAGCCGTAATGAGCAGTTCTTC. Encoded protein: CASSLLTSRNEQFF.

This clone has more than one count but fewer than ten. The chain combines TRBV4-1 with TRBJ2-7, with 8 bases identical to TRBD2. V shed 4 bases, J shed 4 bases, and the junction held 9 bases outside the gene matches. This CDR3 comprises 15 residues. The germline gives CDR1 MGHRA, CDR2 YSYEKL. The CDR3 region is CASSPASAGDYEQYF. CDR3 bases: TGCGCCAGCAGCCCAGCCTCAGCGGGAGATTACGAGCAGTACTTC.

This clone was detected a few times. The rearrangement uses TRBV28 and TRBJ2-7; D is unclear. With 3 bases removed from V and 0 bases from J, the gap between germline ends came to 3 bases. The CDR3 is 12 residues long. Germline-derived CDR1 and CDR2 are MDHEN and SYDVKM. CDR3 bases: TGTGCCAGCAGTTTCTCCTCCTACGAGCAGTACTTC. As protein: CASSFSSYEQYF.

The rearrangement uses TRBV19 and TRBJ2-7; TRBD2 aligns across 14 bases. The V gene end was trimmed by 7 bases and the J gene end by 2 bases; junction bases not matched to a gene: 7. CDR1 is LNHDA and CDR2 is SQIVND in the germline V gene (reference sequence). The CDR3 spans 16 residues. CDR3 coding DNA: TGTGCCAGTAACCCTAGGGGACTAGCGGGGGCCTACGAGCAGTACTTC. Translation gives CASNPRGLAGAYEQYF.

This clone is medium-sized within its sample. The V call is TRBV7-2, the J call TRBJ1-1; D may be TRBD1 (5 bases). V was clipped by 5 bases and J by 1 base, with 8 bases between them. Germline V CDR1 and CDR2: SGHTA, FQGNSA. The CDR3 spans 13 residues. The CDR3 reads CASSPGANTEAFF. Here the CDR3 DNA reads TGTGCCAGCAGCCCCGGGGCGAACACTGAAGCTTTCTTT.

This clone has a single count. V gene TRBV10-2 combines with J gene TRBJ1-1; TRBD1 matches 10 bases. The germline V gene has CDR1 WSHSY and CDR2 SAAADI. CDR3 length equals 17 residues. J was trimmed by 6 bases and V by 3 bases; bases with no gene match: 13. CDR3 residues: CASSDPIGTGAVAEAFF. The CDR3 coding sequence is TGCGCCAGCAGTGATCCGATCGGGACAGGGGCCGTAGCTGAAGCTTTCTTT.

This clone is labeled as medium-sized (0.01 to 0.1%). The CDR3 is CASSAGQTDTQYF. The CDR3 nucleotides are TGTGCCAGCAGCGCCGGACAGACAGATACGCAGTATTTT. The chain joins TRBV9 to TRBJ2-3; D might be TRBD1 (6 bases). Deletions cut 3 bases from V and 3 bases from J, with 8 bases between. The CDR3 sequence is 13 residues long. Germline assignment: CDR1 SGDLS and CDR2 YYNGEE.

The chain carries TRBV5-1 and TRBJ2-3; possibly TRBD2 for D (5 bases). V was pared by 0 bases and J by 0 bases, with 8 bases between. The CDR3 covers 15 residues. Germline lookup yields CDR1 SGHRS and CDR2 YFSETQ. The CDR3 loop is CASSLGRGSTDTQYF. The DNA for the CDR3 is TGCGCCAGCAGCTTGGGGCGCGGGAGCACAGATACGCAGTATTTT.

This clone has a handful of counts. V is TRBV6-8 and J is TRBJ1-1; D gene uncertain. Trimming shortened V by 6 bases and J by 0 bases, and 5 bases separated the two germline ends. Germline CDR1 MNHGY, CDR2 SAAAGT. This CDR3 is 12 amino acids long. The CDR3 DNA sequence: TGTGCCAGCAGAAAACTGAACACTGAAGCTTTCTTT. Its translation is CASRKLNTEAFF.

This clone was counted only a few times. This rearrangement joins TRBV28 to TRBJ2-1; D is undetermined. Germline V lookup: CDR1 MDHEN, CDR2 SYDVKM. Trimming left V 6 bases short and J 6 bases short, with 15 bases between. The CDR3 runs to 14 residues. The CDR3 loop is CASRPLTGANEQFF. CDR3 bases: TGTGCCAGCAGACCTCTAACGGGTGCCAATGAGCAGTTCTTC.

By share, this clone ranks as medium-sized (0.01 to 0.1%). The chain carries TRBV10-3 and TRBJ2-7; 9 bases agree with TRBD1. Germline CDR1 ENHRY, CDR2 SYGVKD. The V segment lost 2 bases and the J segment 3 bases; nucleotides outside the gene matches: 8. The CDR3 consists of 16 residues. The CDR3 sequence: CAISEVGTGTLYEQYF. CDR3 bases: TGTGCCATCAGTGAGGTGGGGACAGGGACCCTCTACGAGCAGTACTTC.

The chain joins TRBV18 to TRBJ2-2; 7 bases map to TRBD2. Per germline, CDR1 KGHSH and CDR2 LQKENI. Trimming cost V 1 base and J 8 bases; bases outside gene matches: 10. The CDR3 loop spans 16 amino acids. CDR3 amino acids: CASSPRTGRLSGELFF. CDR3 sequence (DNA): TGTGCCAGCTCACCACGTACCGGGAGGCTGTCAGGGGAGCTGTTTTTT. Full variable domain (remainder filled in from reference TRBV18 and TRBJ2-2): NAGVMQNPRHLVRRRGQEARLRCSPMKGHSHVYWYRQLPEEGLKFMVYLQKENIIDESGMPKERFSAEFPKEGPSILRIQQVVRGDSAAYFCASSPRTGRLSGELFFGEGSRLTVL.

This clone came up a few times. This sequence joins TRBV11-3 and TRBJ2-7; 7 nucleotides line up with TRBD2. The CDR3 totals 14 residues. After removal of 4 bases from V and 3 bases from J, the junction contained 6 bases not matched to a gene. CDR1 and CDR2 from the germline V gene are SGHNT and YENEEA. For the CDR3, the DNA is TGTGCCAGCAGCTGGGAGCGGGACGACTACGAGCAGTACTTC. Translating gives CASSWERDDYEQYF.

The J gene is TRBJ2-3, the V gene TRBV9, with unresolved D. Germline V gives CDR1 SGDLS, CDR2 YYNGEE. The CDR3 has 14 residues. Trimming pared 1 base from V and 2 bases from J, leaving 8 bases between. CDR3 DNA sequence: TGTGCCAGCAGCGTATCCCAGGTCACAGATACGCAGTATTTT. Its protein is CASSVSQVTDTQYF.